Given below is one TCR beta chain in context. The data are from a study of patients and donors after allogeneic stem cell transplantation. This CDR3 is built from 12 residues. The germline gives CDR1 SGHNT, CDR2 YYREEE (reference sequence). V dropped 9 bases and J dropped 4 bases, with 13 bases sitting between them. TCRdb analysed the RT-PCR reads with MiXCR anew, one entry per CDR3 protein. This table holds approximately 200,000 distinct CDR3 sequences, 41% found once. The chain employs TRBV5-4 and TRBJ1-1; D is perhaps TRBD1 (5 bases). The sequence derives from a human donor who was either an allogeneic HSCT recipient or a stem cell or donor lymphocyte infusion donor (not recorded which). It is not recorded whose cells these are; they may come from a transplant donor. The sample taken for sequencing was blood, either unsorted or a sorted T cell fraction (not recorded which). CDR3 coding DNA: TGTGCCACCTACGGCAGGGCCACTGAAGCTTTCTTT. Residues: CATYGRATEAFF. Variable domain in full (rest from reference TRBV5-4 and TRBJ1-1): ETGVTQSPTHLIKTRGQQVTLRCSSQSGHNTVSWYQQALGQGPQFIFQYYREEENGRGNFPPRFSGLQFPNYSSELNVNALELDDSALYLCATYGRATEAFFGQGTRLTVV.